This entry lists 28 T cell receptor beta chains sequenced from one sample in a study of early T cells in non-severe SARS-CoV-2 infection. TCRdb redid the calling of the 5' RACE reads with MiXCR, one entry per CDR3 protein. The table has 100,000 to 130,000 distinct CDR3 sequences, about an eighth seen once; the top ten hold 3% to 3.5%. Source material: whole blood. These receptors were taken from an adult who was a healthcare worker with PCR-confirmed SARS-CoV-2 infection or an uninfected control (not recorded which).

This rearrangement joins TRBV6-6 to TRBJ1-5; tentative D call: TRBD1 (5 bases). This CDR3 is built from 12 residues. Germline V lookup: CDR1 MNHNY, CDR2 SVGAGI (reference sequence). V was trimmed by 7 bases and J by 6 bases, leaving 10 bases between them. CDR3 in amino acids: CASTVGGQPQHF. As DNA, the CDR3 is TGTGCCAGCACCGTCGGGGGTCAGCCCCAGCATTTT.

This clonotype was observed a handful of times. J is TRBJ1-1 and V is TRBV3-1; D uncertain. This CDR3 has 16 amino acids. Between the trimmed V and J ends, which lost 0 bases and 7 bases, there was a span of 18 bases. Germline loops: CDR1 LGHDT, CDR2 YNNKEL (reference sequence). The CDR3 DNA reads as TGTGCCAGCAGCCAAGATGGTGTGACGGCGAGGGTTGAAGCTTTCTTT. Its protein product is CASSQDGVTARVEAFF. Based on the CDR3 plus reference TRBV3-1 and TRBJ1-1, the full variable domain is DTAVSQTPKYLVTQMGNDKSIKCEQNLGHDTMYWYKQDSKKFLKIMFSYNNKELIINETVPNRFSPKSPDKAHLNLHINSLELGDSAVYFCASSQDGVTARVEAFFGQGTRLTVV.

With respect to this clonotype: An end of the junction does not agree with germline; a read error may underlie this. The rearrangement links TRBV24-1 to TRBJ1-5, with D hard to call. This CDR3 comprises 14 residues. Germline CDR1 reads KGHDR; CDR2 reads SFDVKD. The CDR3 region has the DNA TGTGCCACCAGTGATTTGGAGGTTACGGAGCCCCAGCGTTTT. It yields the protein CATSDLEVTEPQRF.

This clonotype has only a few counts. This CDR3 reads CASGVQGNQPQHF. The CDR3 coding sequence is TGTGCCAGCGGGGTACAGGGCAATCAGCCCCAGCATTTT. The chain recombines TRBV12-3 or TRBV12-4 with TRBJ1-5; D possibly corresponds to TRBD1 (5 bases). The length of the CDR3 is 13 residues. V was cut by 8 bases and J by 2 bases, with 10 bases left in between.

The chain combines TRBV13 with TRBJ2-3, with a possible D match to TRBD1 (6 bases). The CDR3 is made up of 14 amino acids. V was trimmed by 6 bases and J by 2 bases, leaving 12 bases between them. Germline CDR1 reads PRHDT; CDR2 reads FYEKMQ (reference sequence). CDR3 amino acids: CASRRLGATDTQYF. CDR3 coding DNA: TGTGCCAGCAGGAGGTTGGGGGCCACAGATACGCAGTATTTT.

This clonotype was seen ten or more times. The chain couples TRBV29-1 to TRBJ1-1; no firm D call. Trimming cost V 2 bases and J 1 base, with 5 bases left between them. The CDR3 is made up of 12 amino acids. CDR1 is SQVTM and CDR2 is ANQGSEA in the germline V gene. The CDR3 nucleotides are TGCAGCGTTGAAAACGGGAACACTGAAGCTTTCTTT. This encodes CSVENGNTEAFF.

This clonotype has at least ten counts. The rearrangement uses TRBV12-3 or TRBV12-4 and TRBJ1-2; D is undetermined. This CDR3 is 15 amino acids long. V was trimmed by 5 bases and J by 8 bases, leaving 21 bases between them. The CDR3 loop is CASSPRTSSGRGYTF. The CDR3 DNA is TGTGCCAGCAGTCCGCGGACTTCCAGTGGAAGAGGCTACACCTTC.

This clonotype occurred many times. CDR3 region: CSARDFDRGGTEAFF. CDR3 coding DNA: TGCAGTGCTAGAGATTTTGACAGGGGCGGCACTGAAGCTTTCTTT. V and J are TRBV20-1 and TRBJ1-1; 8 bases are shared with TRBD1. After removal of 0 bases from V and 4 bases from J, the junction contained 7 bases not matched to a gene. Germline V gives CDR1 DFQATT, CDR2 SNEGSKA (reference sequence). This CDR3 has 15 amino acids.

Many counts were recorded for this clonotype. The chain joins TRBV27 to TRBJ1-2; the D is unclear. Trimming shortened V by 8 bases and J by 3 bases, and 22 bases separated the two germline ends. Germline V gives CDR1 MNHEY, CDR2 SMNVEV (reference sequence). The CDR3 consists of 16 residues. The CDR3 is CASPDSSGGVDYGYTF. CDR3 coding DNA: TGTGCCAGCCCCGACTCGAGCGGCGGGGTTGACTATGGCTACACCTTC.

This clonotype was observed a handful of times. In nucleotides, the CDR3 is TGTGCCAGCAGTTGGCTAGCGGGAGATGATGAGCAGTTCTTC. This codes for CASSWLAGDDEQFF. The V and J genes are TRBV2 and TRBJ2-1, with TRBD2 identical over 10 bases. The J segment lost 8 bases and the V segment lost 5 bases, leaving 6 bases of the junction unmatched. CDR1 SNHLY and CDR2 FYNNEI come from the germline V gene. This CDR3 has 14 amino acids.

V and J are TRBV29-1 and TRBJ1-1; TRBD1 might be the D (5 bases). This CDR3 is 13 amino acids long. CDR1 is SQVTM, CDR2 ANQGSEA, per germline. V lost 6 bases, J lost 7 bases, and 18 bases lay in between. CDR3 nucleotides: TGCAGCGTACTTTCGGGGCAGGTTAATGAAGCTTTCTTT. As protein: CSVLSGQVNEAFF.

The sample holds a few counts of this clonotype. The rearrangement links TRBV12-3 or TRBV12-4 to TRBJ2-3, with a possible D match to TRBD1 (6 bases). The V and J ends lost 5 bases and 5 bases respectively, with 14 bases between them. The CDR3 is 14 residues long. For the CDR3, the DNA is TGTGCCAGCAGTCCGACAGGATTGGGAGATACGCAGTATTTT. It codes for CASSPTGLGDTQYF.

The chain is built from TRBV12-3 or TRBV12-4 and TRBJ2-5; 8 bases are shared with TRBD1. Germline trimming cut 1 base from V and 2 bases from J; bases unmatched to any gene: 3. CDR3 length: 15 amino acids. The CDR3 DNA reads TGTGCCAGCAGTTTAGGGACAGGGCGTCAAGAGACCCAGTACTTC. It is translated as CASSLGTGRQETQYF.

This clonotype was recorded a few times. The CDR3 coding sequence is TGCAGTGCTAGAAACAGGGGGGACACTGAAGCTTTCTTT. Protein product: CSARNRGDTEAFF. The V and J genes are TRBV20-1 and TRBJ1-1; 8 nucleotides agree with TRBD1. The CDR3 loop spans 13 amino acids. Per the germline V gene, CDR1 is DFQATT and CDR2 is SNEGSKA (reference sequence). Trimming took 2 bases from V and 3 from J; bases not matched to a gene: 2.

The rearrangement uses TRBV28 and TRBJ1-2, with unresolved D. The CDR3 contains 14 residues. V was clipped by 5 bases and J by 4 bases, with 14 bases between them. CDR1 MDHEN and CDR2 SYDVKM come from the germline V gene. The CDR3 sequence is CASSAEGPGYGYTF. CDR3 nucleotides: TGTGCCAGCAGTGCTGAAGGACCCGGCTATGGCTACACCTTC.

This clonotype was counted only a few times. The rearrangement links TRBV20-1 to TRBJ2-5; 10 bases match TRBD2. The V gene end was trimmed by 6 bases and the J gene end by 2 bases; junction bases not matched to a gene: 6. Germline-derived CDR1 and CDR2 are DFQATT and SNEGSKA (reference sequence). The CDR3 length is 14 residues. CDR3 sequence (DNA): TGCAGTGCCCCACCAGCGGGGGGGCAAGAGACCCAGTACTTC. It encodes CSAPPAGGQETQYF.

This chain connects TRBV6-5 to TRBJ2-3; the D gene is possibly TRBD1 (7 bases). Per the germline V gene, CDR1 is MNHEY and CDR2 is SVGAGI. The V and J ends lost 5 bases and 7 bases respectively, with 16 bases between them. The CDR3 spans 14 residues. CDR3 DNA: TGTGCCAGCAGTCCAAGGGGGCGGGGTAATACGCAGTATTTT. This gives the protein CASSPRGRGNTQYF.

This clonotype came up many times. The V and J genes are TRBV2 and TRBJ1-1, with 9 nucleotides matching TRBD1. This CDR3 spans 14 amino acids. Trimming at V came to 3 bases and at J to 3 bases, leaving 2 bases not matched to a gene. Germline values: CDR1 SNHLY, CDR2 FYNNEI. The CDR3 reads CASSEGTGYTEAFF. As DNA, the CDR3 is TGTGCCAGCAGTGAGGGGACAGGGTACACTGAAGCTTTCTTT.

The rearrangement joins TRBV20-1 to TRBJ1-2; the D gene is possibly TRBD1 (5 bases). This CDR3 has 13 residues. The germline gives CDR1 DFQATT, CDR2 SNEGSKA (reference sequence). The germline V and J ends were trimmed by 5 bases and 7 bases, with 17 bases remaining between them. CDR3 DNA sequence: TGCAGTGCTGCTGACGGGGGTCTGGCTGGCTACACCTTC. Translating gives CSAADGGLAGYTF.

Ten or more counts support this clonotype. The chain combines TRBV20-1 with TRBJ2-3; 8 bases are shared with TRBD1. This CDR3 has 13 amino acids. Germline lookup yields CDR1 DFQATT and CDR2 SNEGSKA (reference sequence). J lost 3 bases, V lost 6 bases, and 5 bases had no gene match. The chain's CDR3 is CSARGPGTDTQYF. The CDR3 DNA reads TGCAGTGCCAGGGGGCCAGGAACAGATACGCAGTATTTT.

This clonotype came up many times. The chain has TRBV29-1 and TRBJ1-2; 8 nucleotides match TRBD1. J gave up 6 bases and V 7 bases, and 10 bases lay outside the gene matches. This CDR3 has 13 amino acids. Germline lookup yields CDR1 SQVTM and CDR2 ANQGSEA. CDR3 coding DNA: TGCAGCGGATCACAGGGGGATTTCGATGGCTACACCTTC. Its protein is CSGSQGDFDGYTF.

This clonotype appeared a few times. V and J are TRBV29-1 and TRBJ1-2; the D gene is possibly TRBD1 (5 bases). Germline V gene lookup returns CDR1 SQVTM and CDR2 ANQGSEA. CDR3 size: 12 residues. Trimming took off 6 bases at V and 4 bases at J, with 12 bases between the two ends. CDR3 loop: CSVKPGPYGYTF. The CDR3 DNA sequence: TGCAGCGTAAAACCAGGGCCCTATGGCTACACCTTC.

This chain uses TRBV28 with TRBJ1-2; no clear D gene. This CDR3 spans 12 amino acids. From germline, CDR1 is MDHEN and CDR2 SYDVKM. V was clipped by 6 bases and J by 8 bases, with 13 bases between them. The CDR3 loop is CASSLGMGGYTF. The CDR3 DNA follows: TGTGCCAGCAGCCTAGGCATGGGGGGCTACACCTTC.

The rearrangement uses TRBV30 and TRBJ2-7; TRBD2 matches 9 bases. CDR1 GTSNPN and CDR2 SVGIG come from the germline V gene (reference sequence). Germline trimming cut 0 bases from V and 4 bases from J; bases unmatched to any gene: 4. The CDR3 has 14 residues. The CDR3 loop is CAWSVSSGSYEQYF. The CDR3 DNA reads TGTGCCTGGAGTGTGAGTAGCGGGAGTTACGAGCAGTACTTC.

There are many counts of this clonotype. The CDR3 nucleotides are TGTGCCAGCAGCTTAGTTGAAGGGGCGGAAGAAAAACTGTTTTTT. As protein: CASSLVEGAEEKLFF. The genes are TRBV7-9 and TRBJ1-4; TRBD1 is a possible D gene (5 bases). CDR3 size: 15 residues. V was trimmed by 1 base and J by 8 bases, leaving 14 bases between them. Germline V lookup: CDR1 SEHNR, CDR2 FQNEAQ (reference sequence).

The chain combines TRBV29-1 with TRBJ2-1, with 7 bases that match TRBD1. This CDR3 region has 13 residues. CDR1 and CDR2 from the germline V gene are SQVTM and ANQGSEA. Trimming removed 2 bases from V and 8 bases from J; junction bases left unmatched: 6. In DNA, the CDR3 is TGCAGCGTTGAATCCCAGGGGGTCGATGAGCAGTTCTTC. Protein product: CSVESQGVDEQFF.

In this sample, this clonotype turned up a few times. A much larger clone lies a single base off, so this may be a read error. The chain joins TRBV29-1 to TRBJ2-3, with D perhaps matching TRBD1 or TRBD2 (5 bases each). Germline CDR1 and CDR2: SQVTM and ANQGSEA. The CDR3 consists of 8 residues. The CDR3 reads CRGDTQFF. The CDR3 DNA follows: TGCAGGGGGGATACGCAGTTTTTT.

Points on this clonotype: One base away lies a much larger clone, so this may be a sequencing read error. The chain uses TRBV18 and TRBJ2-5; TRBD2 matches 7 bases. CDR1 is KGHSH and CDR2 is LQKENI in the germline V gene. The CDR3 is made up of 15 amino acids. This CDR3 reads CASSPVAGGQESQYF. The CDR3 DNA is TGTGCCAGCTCACCGGTAGCGGGCGGCCAAGAGAGCCAGTACTTC.